The rows below give T cell receptor beta chains drawn from one sample of a study of beta chain features in type 1 diabetes. Clones were read by immunoSEQ multiplex PCR, and TCRdb kept only the in-frame ones, dropping some. The sample includes about 650,000 clones, around an eighth of them seen just once. Sequences were obtained from naive CD4+ T cells from blood. These receptors originate from a man aged 25-40 years with type 1 diabetes. The CDR3 runs from the conserved cysteine through the conserved F or W. The D gene is left open where the match is weak. Some rows have no size entry. The others give once, few or many, or a class for an expanded clone.

>TRBV9|-|TRBJ1-6|-
CASSVGGNNSPLHF
TGTGCCAGCAGCGTAGGAGGCAATAATTCACCCCTCCACTTT
>TRBV5-1|-|TRBJ2-5|few
CASSLDASSQETQYF
TGCGCCAGCAGCTTGGATGCCAGCTCCCAAGAGACCCAGTACTTC
>TRBV29-1|-|TRBJ2-7|few
CSFSRNSGYEQYF
TGCAGCTTCAGCCGGAACTCGGGGTACGAGCAGTACTTC
>TRBV6-5|TRBD1|TRBJ1-2|-
CASSLQGPNGYTF
TGTGCCAGCAGTCTACAGGGGCCCAATGGCTACACCTTC
>TRBV29-1|TRBD1|TRBJ1-1|-
CSVGEWGTVKNTEAFF
TGCAGCGTTGGGGAGTGGGGGACAGTAAAAAACACTGAAGCTTTCTTT
>TRBV30|TRBD1|TRBJ2-7|few
CAWSGQGGEQYF
TGTGCCTGGAGCGGACAGGGGGGCGAGCAGTACTTC
>TRBV7-3|-|TRBJ1-1|-
CASSSHTNTEAFF
TGTGCCAGCAGCTCCCACACGAACACTGAAGCTTTCTTT
>TRBV2|-|TRBJ2-7|-
CASSQGPYEQYF
TGTGCCAGTTCCCAGGGACCCTACGAGCAGTACTTC
>TRBV7-9|-|TRBJ2-7|few
CASSFFGTGKVYEQYF
TGTGCCAGCAGCTTTTTTGGCACAGGGAAGGTCTACGAGCAGTACTTC
>TRBV30|-|TRBJ2-7|-
CAWSPRTGSEQYF
TGTGCCTGGAGTCCTAGGACCGGCAGCGAGCAGTACTTC
>TRBV27|-|TRBJ1-6|few
CATATGHLNSPLHF
TGTGCCACCGCCACGGGACATCTAAATTCACCCCTCCACTTT
>TRBV7-3|-|TRBJ2-3|few
CASSLRGPSSDTQYF
TGTGCCAGCAGCTTAAGGGGGCCTAGTTCAGATACGCAGTATTTT
>TRBV25-1|-|TRBJ1-2|-
CASSRVGYGYTF
TGTGCCAGCAGTCGGGTAGGGTATGGCTACACCTTC
>TRBV7-2|TRBD2|TRBJ2-3|-
CASSLAGTSGGARDTQYF
TGTGCCAGCAGCTTAGCCGGGACTAGCGGGGGGGCACGGGATACGCAGTATTTT
>TRBV21-1|-|TRBJ2-3|-
CAKVGTDTQYF
TGTGCCAAAGTGGGGACAGATACGCAGTATTTT
>TRBV5-6|-|TRBJ2-5|-
CASSFQETQYF
TGTGCCAGCAGTTTTCAAGAGACCCAGTACTTC
>TRBV19|TRBD1|TRBJ1-2|few
CASNPLDRGESYGYTF
TGTGCCAGTAATCCCCTGGACAGGGGAGAGAGCTATGGCTACACCTTC
>TRBV29-1|-|TRBJ1-1|few
CSVVYGFNTEAFF
TGCAGCGTTGTATACGGATTTAACACTGAAGCTTTCTTT
>TRBV19|-|TRBJ2-1|-
CASSAVRTEINEQFF
TGTGCCAGTAGTGCGGTACGAACAGAGATCAATGAGCAGTTCTTC
>TRBV15|TRBD1|TRBJ1-5|few
CATSRGDRAGNQPQHF
TGTGCCACCAGCAGAGGGGACAGGGCAGGCAATCAGCCCCAGCATTTT
>TRBV9|-|TRBJ1-4|few
CASSAQGPRKLFF
TGTGCCAGCAGCGCACAGGGACCACGGAAACTGTTTTTT
>TRBV28|TRBD1|TRBJ1-5|few
CASSIPGQGFQPQHF
TGTGCCAGCAGTATCCCGGGACAGGGGTTTCAGCCCCAGCATTTT
>TRBV29-1|TRBD2|TRBJ2-7|few
CSVATSGKSREQYF
TGCAGCGTTGCCACTAGCGGCAAGAGTCGGGAGCAGTACTTC
>TRBV19|-|TRBJ1-4|-
CASSPQPQGGNEKLFF
TGTGCCAGTAGTCCTCAACCACAGGGCGGTAATGAAAAACTGTTTTTT
>TRBV9|TRBD1|TRBJ1-4|few
CASSESRGQDRNEKLFF
TGTGCCAGCAGCGAGTCTAGGGGGCAGGATAGAAATGAAAAACTGTTTTTT
>TRBV5-1|TRBD1|TRBJ2-1|few
CASNDRGPGFGNEQFF
TGCGCCAGCAACGACAGGGGGCCTGGGTTTGGCAATGAGCAGTTCTTC
>TRBV7-2|-|TRBJ2-3|few
CASSSPSTDTQYF
TGTGCCAGCAGCTCCCCTAGCACAGATACGCAGTATTTT
>TRBV4-3|-|TRBJ2-5|-
CASSPRVTGGDQETQYF
TGCGCCAGCAGCCCGAGGGTAACAGGGGGGGACCAAGAGACCCAGTACTTC
>TRBV7-8|TRBD1|TRBJ1-2|few
CASSSGYRGGYGYTF
TGTGCCAGCAGCTCTGGATACAGGGGAGGCTATGGCTACACCTTC
>TRBV2|-|TRBJ1-5|-
CASSMTDYNQPQHF
TGTGCCAGCAGTATGACAGATTACAATCAGCCCCAGCATTTT
>TRBV7-6|-|TRBJ2-1|-
CASSPPRGGNEQFF
TGTGCCAGCAGCCCTCCCCGAGGGGGCAATGAGCAGTTCTTC
>TRBV15|-|TRBJ2-7|few
CATSPRHRSSYEQYF
TGTGCCACCAGCCCTCGGCACCGGAGCTCCTACGAGCAGTACTTC
>TRBV7-2|TRBD1|TRBJ2-3|-
CASSFYRGRGDTQYF
TGTGCCAGCAGCTTCTACAGGGGCCGGGGAGATACGCAGTATTTT
>TRBV4-1|TRBD2|TRBJ2-1|few
CASSRSGGYYNEQFF
TGCGCCAGCAGCCGTAGCGGGGGGTACTACAATGAGCAGTTCTTC
>TRBV28|TRBD2|TRBJ2-7|-
CASSLSGLADSYEQYF
TGTGCCAGCAGTTTATCTGGACTAGCGGACTCCTACGAGCAGTACTTC
>TRBV7-2|TRBD1|TRBJ1-3|few
CASTESGTGFSGNTIYF
TGTGCCAGCACCGAATCCGGGACAGGGTTCTCTGGAAACACCATATATTTT
>TRBV14|-|TRBJ2-7|few
CASSHSTYEQYF
TGTGCCAGCAGCCATTCCACCTACGAGCAGTACTTC
>TRBV5-6|TRBD1|TRBJ2-1|few
CASSLTGNEQFF
TGTGCCAGCAGCCTGACAGGGAATGAGCAGTTCTTC
>TRBV2|-|TRBJ1-2|few
CASSAGLDGYTF
TGTGCCAGCAGTGCCGGACTCGACGGCTACACCTTC
>TRBV5-1|-|TRBJ2-7|-
CASSLEGTEQYF
TGCGCCAGCAGCCTGGAAGGGACCGAGCAGTACTTC
>TRBV19|-|TRBJ2-3|-
CASSVQGYTDTQYF
TGTGCCAGTAGTGTACAGGGATACACAGATACGCAGTATTTT